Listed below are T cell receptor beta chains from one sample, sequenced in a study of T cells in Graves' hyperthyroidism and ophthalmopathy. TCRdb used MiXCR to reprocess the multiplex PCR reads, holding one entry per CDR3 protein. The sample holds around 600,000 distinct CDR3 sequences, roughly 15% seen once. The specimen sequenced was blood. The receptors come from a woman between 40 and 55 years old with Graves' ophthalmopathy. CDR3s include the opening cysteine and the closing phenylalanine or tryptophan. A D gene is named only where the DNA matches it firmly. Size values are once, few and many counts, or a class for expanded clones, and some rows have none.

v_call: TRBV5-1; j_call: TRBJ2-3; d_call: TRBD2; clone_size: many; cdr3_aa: CASSLELAGGGDTQYF; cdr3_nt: TGCGCCAGCAGCTTGGAACTAGCGGGAGGTGGAGATACGCAGTATTTT
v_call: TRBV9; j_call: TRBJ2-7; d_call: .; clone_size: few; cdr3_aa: CASSPSPGVLSYEQYF; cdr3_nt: TGTGCCAGCAGCCCGTCCCCAGGGGTCCTCTCCTACGAGCAGTACTTC
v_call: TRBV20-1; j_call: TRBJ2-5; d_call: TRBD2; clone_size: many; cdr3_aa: CSAIGRVETQYF; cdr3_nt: TGCAGTGCGATCGGGAGGGTGGAGACCCAGTACTTC
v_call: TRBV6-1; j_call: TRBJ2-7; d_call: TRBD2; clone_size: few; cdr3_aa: CASSIFKGLAGFSYEQYF; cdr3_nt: TGTGCCAGCAGTATTTTTAAAGGGCTAGCGGGGTTCTCCTACGAGCAGTACTTC
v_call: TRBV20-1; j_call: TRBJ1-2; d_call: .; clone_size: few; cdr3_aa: CSAVTGPYGYTF; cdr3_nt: TGCAGTGCTGTGACAGGTCCCTATGGCTACACCTTC
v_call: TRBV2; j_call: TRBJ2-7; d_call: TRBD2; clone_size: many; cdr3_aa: CASSGTSGRVLYEQYF; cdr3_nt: TGTGCCAGCAGTGGGACTAGCGGGAGGGTACTCTACGAGCAGTACTTC
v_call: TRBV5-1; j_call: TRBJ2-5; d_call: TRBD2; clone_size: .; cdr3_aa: CASSPGLGGETQYF; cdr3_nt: TGCGCCAGCAGCCCGGGACTAGGGGGAGAGACCCAGTACTTC
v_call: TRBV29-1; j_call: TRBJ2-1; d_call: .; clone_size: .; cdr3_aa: CSVRELQGVHEQFF; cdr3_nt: TGCAGCGTTAGAGAGTTGCAGGGTGTCCATGAGCAGTTCTTC
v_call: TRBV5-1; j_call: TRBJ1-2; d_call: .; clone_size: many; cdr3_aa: CASSWDPYYGYTF; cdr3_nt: TGCGCCAGCAGCTGGGACCCGTACTATGGCTACACCTTC
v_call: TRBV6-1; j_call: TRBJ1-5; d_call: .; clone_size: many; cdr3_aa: CASQEGSNQPQHF; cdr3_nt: TGTGCCAGTCAAGAGGGGAGCAATCAGCCCCAGCATTTT
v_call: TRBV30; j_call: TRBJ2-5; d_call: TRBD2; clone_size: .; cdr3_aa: CAWSGLAGAQYF; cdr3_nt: TGTGCCTGGAGTGGGCTAGCGGGGGCCCAGTACTTC
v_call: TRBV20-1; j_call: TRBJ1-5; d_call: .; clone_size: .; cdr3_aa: CSALGGGQPQHF; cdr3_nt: TGCAGTGCTTTGGGTGGGGGACAGCCCCAGCATTTT
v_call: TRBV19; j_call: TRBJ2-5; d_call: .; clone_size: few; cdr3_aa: CASSLTAGSLKTQYF; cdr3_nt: TGTGCCAGTAGTTTAACAGCGGGCTCTCTAAAGACCCAGTACTTC
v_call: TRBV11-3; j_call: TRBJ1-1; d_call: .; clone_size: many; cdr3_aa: CARRRGDTEAFF; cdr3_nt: TGTGCCAGGAGGAGGGGAGACACTGAAGCTTTCTTT
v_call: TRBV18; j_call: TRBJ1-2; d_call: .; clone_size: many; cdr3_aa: CASSPTTASYGYTF; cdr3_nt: TGTGCCAGCTCACCAACAACGGCCTCCTATGGCTACACCTTC
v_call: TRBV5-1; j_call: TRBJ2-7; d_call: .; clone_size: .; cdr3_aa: CASSLNREVTYEQYF; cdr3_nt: TGCGCCAGCAGCTTGAACAGGGAGGTCACCTACGAGCAGTACTTC
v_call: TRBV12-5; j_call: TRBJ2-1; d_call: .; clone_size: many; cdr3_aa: CASGLVGNEQFF; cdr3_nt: TGTGCTAGTGGTTTGGTAGGGAATGAGCAGTTCTTC
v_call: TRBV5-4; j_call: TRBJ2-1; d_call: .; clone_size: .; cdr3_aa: CASSIDPAYNEQFF; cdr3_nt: TGTGCCAGCAGCATCGACCCGGCCTACAATGAGCAGTTCTTC
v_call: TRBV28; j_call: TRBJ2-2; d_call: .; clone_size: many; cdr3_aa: CASSLRQNTGELFF; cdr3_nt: TGTGCCAGCAGTTTACGGCAGAACACCGGGGAGCTGTTTTTT
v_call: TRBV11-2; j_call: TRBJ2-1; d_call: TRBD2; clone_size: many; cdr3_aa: CASSWPYRREGNEQFF; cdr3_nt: TGTGCCAGCAGCTGGCCCTATAGGAGGGAGGGCAATGAGCAGTTCTTC
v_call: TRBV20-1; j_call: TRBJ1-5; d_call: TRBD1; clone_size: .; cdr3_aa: CSAPTDRDHQPQHF; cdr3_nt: TGCAGTGCTCCGACCGACAGGGACCATCAGCCCCAGCATTTT
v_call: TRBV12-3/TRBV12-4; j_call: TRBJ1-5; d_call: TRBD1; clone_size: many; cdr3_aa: CASSSTTGTDSQPQHF; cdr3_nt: TGTGCCAGCAGCTCCACCACCGGGACAGATAGTCAGCCCCAGCATTTT
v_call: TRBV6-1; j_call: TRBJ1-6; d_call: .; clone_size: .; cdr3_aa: CASSDAGLHNSPLHF; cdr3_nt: TGTGCCAGCAGTGATGCGGGGCTGCATAATTCACCCCTCCACTTT
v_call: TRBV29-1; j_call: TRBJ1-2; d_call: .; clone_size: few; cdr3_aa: CSVMTVTNYGYTF; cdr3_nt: TGCAGCGTTATGACAGTAACTAACTATGGCTACACCTTC
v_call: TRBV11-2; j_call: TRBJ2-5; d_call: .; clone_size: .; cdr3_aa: CASSQTRYGTQYF; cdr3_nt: TGTGCCAGCAGCCAGACCCGTTATGGGACCCAGTACTTC
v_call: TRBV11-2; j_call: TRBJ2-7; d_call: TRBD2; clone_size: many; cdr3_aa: CASSDTLAGGSYEQYF; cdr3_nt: TGTGCCAGCAGCGACACACTAGCGGGAGGGTCCTACGAGCAGTACTTC
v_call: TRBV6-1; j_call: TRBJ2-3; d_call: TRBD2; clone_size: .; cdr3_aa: CASSPSFLAGVTDTQYF; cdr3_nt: TGTGCCAGCAGTCCATCCTTTCTAGCGGGGGTGACAGATACGCAGTATTTT
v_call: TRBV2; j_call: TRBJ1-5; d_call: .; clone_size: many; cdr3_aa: CASSEASLPGGQPQHF; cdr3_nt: TGTGCCAGCAGTGAAGCGTCTCTCCCGGGTGGCCAGCCCCAGCATTTT
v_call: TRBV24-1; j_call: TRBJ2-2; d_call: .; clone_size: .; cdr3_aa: CATSDPQGPGTGELFF; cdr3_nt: TGTGCCACCAGTGACCCACAGGGCCCAGGGACCGGGGAGCTGTTTTTT
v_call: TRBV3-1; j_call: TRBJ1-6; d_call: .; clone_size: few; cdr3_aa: CASSQTSSPLHF; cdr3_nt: TGTGCCAGCAGCCAAACGTCCTCACCCCTCCACTTT
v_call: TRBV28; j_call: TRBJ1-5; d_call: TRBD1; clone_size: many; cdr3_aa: CASSFGDSIQPQHF; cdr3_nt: TGTGCCAGCAGTTTTGGGGACAGCATTCAGCCCCAGCATTTT
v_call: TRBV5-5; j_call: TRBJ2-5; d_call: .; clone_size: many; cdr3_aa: CASSLAELQLQETQYF; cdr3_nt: TGTGCCAGCAGCTTGGCCGAACTCCAACTCCAAGAGACCCAGTACTTC
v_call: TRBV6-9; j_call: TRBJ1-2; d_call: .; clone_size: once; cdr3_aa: CASGNLQDNYGYTF; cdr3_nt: TGTGCCAGCGGTAATCTACAGGATAACTATGGCTACACCTTC
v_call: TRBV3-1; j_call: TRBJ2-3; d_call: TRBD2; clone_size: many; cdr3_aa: CASSHKAGGTDTQYF; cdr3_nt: TGTGCCAGCAGCCACAAAGCGGGAGGGACAGATACGCAGTATTTT
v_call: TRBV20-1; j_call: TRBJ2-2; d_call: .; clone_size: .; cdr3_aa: CSASGRGVYGELFF; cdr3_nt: TGCAGTGCTAGTGGCAGGGGTGTGTACGGGGAGCTGTTTTTT
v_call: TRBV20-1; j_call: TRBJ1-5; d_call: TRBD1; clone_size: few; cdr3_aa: CSARGGTESNQPQHF; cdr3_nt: TGCAGTGCTAGAGGGGGGACAGAAAGCAATCAGCCCCAGCATTTT
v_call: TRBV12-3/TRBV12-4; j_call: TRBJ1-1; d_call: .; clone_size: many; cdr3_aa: CASSSRLYTEAFF; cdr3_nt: TGTGCCAGCAGTTCCCGACTCTACACTGAAGCTTTCTTT
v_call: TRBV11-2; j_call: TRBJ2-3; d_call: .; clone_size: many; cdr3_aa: CASSPYLDTQYF; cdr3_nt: TGTGCCAGCAGCCCCTATTTAGATACGCAGTATTTT
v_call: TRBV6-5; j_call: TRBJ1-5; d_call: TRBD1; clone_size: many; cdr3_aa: CASSYPSTGGNQPQHF; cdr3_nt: TGTGCCAGCAGTTACCCGTCGACAGGGGGCAATCAGCCCCAGCATTTT
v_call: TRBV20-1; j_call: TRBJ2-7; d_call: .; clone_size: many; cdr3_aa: CSARGWASYEQYF; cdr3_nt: TGCAGTGCTAGAGGTTGGGCTTCCTACGAGCAGTACTTC
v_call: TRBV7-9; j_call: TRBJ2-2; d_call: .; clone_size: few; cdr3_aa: CASTGAGTANTGELFF; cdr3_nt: TGTGCCAGCACCGGGGCGGGGACAGCGAACACCGGGGAGCTGTTTTTT
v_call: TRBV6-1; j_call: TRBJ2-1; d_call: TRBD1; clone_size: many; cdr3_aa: CATVGQGGGEQFF; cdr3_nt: TGTGCCACCGTAGGACAGGGGGGCGGTGAGCAGTTCTTC
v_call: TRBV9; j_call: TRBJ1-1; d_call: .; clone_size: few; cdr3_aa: CASSVIAGTEAFF; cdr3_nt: TGTGCCAGCAGCGTCATAGCGGGCACTGAAGCTTTCTTT
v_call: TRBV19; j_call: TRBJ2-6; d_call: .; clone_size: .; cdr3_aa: CASSISASGANVLTF; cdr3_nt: TGTGCCAGTAGTATATCAGCCTCTGGGGCCAACGTCCTGACTTTC
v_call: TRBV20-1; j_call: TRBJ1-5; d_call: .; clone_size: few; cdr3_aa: CSATNNNQPQHF; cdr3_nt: TGCAGTGCTACTAACAACAATCAGCCCCAGCATTTT
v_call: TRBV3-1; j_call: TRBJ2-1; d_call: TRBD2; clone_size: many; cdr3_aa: CASSPPGGRAYNEQFF; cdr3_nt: TGTGCCAGCAGCCCACCGGGGGGAAGGGCCTACAATGAGCAGTTCTTC
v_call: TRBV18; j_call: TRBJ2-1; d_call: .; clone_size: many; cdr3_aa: CASSLLRADYNEQFF; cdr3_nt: TGTGCCAGCTCACTCTTGCGCGCGGACTACAATGAGCAGTTCTTC